The rows below give T cell receptor beta chains drawn from one sample of a study of blood T cell repertoires in COVID-19. Profiling relied on immunoSEQ multiplex PCR, and the TCRdb table lists in-frame clones only, not all of them. The sample lists 110,000 to 150,000 clones; around 80% were seen once. What was sequenced was peripheral blood. These receptors were collected from a woman aged 45-65 years with acute or convalescent COVID-19. Each CDR3 is given with its conserved first and last residue. Fields, in order: V gene, D gene, J gene, clone size, CDR3 protein, CDR3 DNA. The D gene is left open where the match is weak. Some rows have no size entry. The others give once, few or many, or a class for an expanded clone.

>TRBV11-1|.|TRBJ2-1|once
CASSLEMHFQAEQFF
TGTGCCAGCAGCTTAGAAATGCACTTCCAAGCTGAGCAGTTCTTC
>TRBV19|.|TRBJ2-7|few
CASSIGPGQNEQYF
TGTGCCAGTAGTATAGGACCCGGACAGAACGAGCAGTACTTC
>TRBV9|.|TRBJ1-6|.
CASSVSSGDNSPLHF
TGTGCCAGCAGCGTCAGTTCAGGGGACAATTCACCCCTCCACTTT
>TRBV6-6|TRBD1|TRBJ1-6|.
CASRQPGTVDSPLHF
TGTGCCAGCAGACAACCCGGGACAGTGGATTCACCCCTCCACTTT
>TRBV27|.|TRBJ1-1|.
CASYTTPGGGNTEAFF
TGTGCCAGCTACACTACACCGGGGGGTGGGAACACTGAAGCTTTCTTT
>TRBV2|.|TRBJ1-5|.
CASSPGNRNQPQHF
TGTGCCAGCAGCCCCGGGAATCGGAATCAGCCCCAGCATTTT
>TRBV3-1/TRBV3-2|.|TRBJ2-3|.
CASSQVAGMTQYF
TGTGCCAGCAGCCAAGTTGCAGGGATGACGCAGTATTTT
>TRBV6-5|.|TRBJ1-1|.
CASSYSITRNTEAFF
TGTGCCAGCAGTTACTCGATAACCAGAAACACTGAAGCTTTCTTT
>TRBV9|.|TRBJ2-4|.
CASGEGGVDIQYF
TGTGCCAGCGGCGAAGGAGGGGTAGACATTCAGTACTTC
>TRBV7-9|.|TRBJ2-1|.
CASSPGLNYNEQFF
TGTGCCAGCAGCCCCGGACTGAACTACAATGAGCAGTTCTTC
>TRBV27|.|TRBJ2-2|few
CASSPYPELTNTGELFF
TGTGCCAGCAGTCCCTACCCCGAGCTAACGAACACCGGGGAGCTGTTTTTT
>TRBV27|.|TRBJ1-2|.
CASSLYPPRSEGYTF
TGTGCCAGCAGTCTATATCCCCCAAGGAGTGAAGGCTACACCTTC
>TRBV5-4|.|TRBJ2-5|.
CASSTLTSQETQYF
TGTGCCAGCAGTACTCTGACTAGCCAAGAGACCCAGTACTTC
>TRBV5-1|TRBD2|TRBJ2-2|.
CASSLGPRGLANTGELFF
TGCGCCAGCAGCTTGGGTCCCCGGGGACTAGCGAACACCGGGGAGCTGTTTTTT
>TRBV7-2|.|TRBJ2-3|.
CASSFADTQYF
TGTGCCAGCAGCTTCGCAGATACGCAGTATTTT
>TRBV5-1|TRBD1|TRBJ2-1|.
CASSYRDSNNEQFF
TGCGCCAGCAGCTACCGGGACAGCAACAATGAGCAGTTCTTC
>TRBV4-2|TRBD2|TRBJ2-3|.
CASSSSSGGAVDTQYF
TGTGCCAGCAGCTCTTCTAGCGGGGGGGCGGTAGATACGCAGTATTTT
>TRBV6-2/TRBV6-3|TRBD2|TRBJ2-1|.
CASTPTSGGAWEQFF
TGTGCCAGCACCCCGACTAGCGGGGGGGCATGGGAGCAGTTCTTC
>TRBV9|.|TRBJ2-7|.
CASSAQGSEQYF
TGTGCCAGCAGCGCCCAGGGTTCCGAGCAGTACTTC
>TRBV4-2|TRBD1|TRBJ2-7|.
CASSQENAGGIYEQYF
TGTGCCAGCAGCCAAGAAAACGCAGGGGGTATCTACGAGCAGTACTTC
>TRBV19|TRBD2|TRBJ2-1|.
CATTERTSGGNEQFF
TGTGCCACTACCGAACGGACTAGCGGGGGAAATGAGCAGTTCTTC
>TRBV6-5|.|TRBJ1-2|.
CASSYAGASGYTF
TGTGCCAGCAGTTACGCAGGGGCTAGTGGCTACACCTTC
>TRBV6-4|.|TRBJ1-2|once
CASSVSGQGNGYTF
TGTGCCAGCAGTGTATCGGGGCAGGGGAATGGCTACACCTTC
>TRBV4-2|TRBD1|TRBJ2-1|.
CASSPAPKTGSDEQFF
TGTGCCAGCAGCCCGGCCCCTAAGACAGGGTCCGATGAGCAGTTCTTC
>TRBV6-5|TRBD1|TRBJ1-6|once
CASSWGTGNNSPLHF
TGTGCCAGCAGTTGGGGGACAGGGAACAATTCACCCCTCCACTTT
>TRBV28|.|TRBJ1-4|.
CASTPSTATNEKLFF
TGTGCCAGCACTCCGTCTACGGCAACTAATGAAAAACTGTTTTTT
>TRBV27|.|TRBJ2-1|.
CASSLTTTHNEQFF
TGTGCCAGCAGCTTGACGACTACCCACAATGAGCAGTTCTTC
>TRBV11-3|TRBD2|TRBJ2-5|.
CASSWGGEGETQYF
TGTGCCAGCAGCTGGGGGGGTGAAGGGGAGACCCAGTACTTC
>TRBV7-2|TRBD1|TRBJ2-7|.
CASSFEQGSEQYF
TGTGCCAGCAGCTTCGAACAGGGGAGTGAGCAGTACTTC
>TRBV28|.|TRBJ2-2|.
CASSSSNTGELFF
TGTGCCAGCAGTTCCTCTAACACCGGGGAGCTGTTTTTT
>TRBV10-3|.|TRBJ1-6|.
CATGWVDSINSPLHF
TGTGCCACCGGGTGGGTGGACAGTATTAATTCACCCCTCCACTTT
>TRBV4-2|.|TRBJ2-7|.
CASSQDLRGVSEQYF
TGTGCCAGCAGCCAAGATCTAAGGGGCGTGTCCGAGCAGTACTTC
>TRBV4-3|.|TRBJ1-4|.
CASSQGAGGLHEKLFF
TGCGCCAGCAGCCAAGGGGCGGGGGGCCTGCATGAAAAACTGTTTTTT
>TRBV6-2/TRBV6-3|.|TRBJ1-1|few
CASSWSTRGTEAFF
TGTGCCAGCAGTTGGTCTACCCGGGGCACTGAAGCTTTCTTT
>TRBV7-8|.|TRBJ1-2|.
CASSRSFPVYGYTF
TGTGCCAGCAGCCGATCCTTCCCCGTCTATGGCTACACCTTC
>TRBV7-2|.|TRBJ1-2|.
CASSPTLTVPYGYTF
TGTGCCAGCAGCCCCACCCTTACAGTGCCCTATGGCTACACCTTC
>TRBV6-5|.|TRBJ1-6|.
CASKSGSPYNSPLHF
TGTGCCAGCAAATCAGGTTCGCCCTATAATTCACCCCTCCACTTT
>TRBV5-4|.|TRBJ1-4|.
CASSLVGQGREKLFF
TGTGCCAGCAGCTTGGTCGGCCAGGGGAGAGAAAAACTGTTTTTT
>TRBV28|.|TRBJ1-5|few
CASSSLGGQPQHF
TGTGCCAGCAGCTCCCTTGGCGGTCAGCCCCAGCATTTT
>TRBV28|TRBD2|TRBJ2-1|.
CASSSAAGAVGGYNEQFF
TGTGCCAGCAGTTCGGCAGCGGGAGCGGTCGGGGGGTACAATGAGCAGTTCTTC
>TRBV6-1|TRBD1|TRBJ1-1|.
CASRPPGQLSTEAFF
TGTGCCAGCAGGCCACCGGGACAGCTATCTACTGAAGCTTTCTTT
>TRBV10-2|TRBD1|TRBJ1-1|.
CASKLRTGSDEAFF
TGCGCCAGCAAGCTTCGGACAGGGTCGGATGAAGCTTTCTTT
>TRBV7-9|.|TRBJ1-1|.
CASSLRDRNTEAFF
TGTGCCAGCAGCTTAAGAGACAGGAACACTGAAGCTTTCTTT
>TRBV4-3|.|TRBJ2-3|once
CASSQDRAGGSDTQYF
TGCGCCAGCAGCCAAGATCGGGCCGGCGGGTCAGATACGCAGTATTTT
>TRBV5-1|.|TRBJ2-3|.
CASKADPTSGTDTQYF
TGCGCCAGCAAGGCAGATCCTACTAGTGGAACAGATACGCAGTATTTT
>TRBV19|TRBD1|TRBJ2-5|.
CASSIVGTGTKTQYF
TGTGCCAGTAGTATAGTTGGGACAGGGACGAAGACCCAGTACTTC
>TRBV6-2/TRBV6-3|.|TRBJ2-6|.
CASSRERAGLGANVLTF
TGTGCCAGCAGTCGTGAGCGGGCTGGGCTCGGGGCCAACGTCCTGACTTTC
>TRBV5-6|TRBD1|TRBJ1-6|.
CASSLGQGNSPLHF
TGTGCCAGCAGCCTAGGACAGGGAAATTCACCCCTCCACTTT
>TRBV6-4|.|TRBJ2-1|few
CASSTTPRGAVEQFF
TGTGCCAGCAGTACCACCCCTCGGGGGGCGGTTGAGCAGTTCTTC
>TRBV28|.|TRBJ1-2|.
CASSFEGYGYTF
TGTGCCAGCAGTTTTGAGGGCTATGGCTACACCTTC
>TRBV6-5|TRBD1|TRBJ2-7|.
CASSLRDRVNEQYF
TGTGCCAGCAGTCTCCGGGACAGGGTGAACGAGCAGTACTTC
>TRBV4-2|.|TRBJ1-5|few
CASSQEGENGGNQPQHF
TGTGCCAGCAGCCAAGAAGGAGAAAACGGTGGCAATCAGCCCCAGCATTTT
>TRBV9|.|TRBJ1-1|.
CASSSGHRMNTEAFF
TGTGCCAGCAGCTCGGGACACAGAATGAACACTGAAGCTTTCTTT
>TRBV2|TRBD1|TRBJ1-1|.
CASSELAGGTEAFF
TGTGCCAGCAGTGAATTAGCAGGGGGCACTGAAGCTTTCTTT
>TRBV11-1|.|TRBJ2-5|.
CASTHGERETQYF
TGTGCCAGCACCCACGGGGAACGCGAGACCCAGTACTTC